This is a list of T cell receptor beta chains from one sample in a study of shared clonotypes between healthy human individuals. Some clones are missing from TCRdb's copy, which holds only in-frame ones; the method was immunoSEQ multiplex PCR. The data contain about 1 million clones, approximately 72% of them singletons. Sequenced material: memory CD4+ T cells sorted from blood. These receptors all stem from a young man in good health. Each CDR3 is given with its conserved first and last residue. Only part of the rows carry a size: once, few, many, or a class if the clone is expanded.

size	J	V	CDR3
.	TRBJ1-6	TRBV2	CASSFGTGNSPLHF
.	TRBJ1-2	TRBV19	CASSNGFGSANYGYTF
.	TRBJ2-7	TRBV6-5	CASSDRVEQYF
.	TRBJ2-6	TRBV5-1	CASSLSSGANVLTF
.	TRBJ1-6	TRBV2	CASRTQNTPNSPLHF
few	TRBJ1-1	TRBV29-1	CSVERQLNTEAFF
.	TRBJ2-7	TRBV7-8	CASSRRRDRADEQYF
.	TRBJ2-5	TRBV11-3	CARSLRYVAGETQYF
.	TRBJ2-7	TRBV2	CASSRGIIYEQYF
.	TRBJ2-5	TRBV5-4	CASSQIAGRETQYF
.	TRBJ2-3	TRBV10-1	CASSDLSGTQYF
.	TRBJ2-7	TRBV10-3	CAIKGEQYF
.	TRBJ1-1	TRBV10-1	CASSESGRNEAFF
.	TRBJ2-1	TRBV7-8	CASSKGHEYNEQFF
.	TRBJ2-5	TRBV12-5	CASGLGTGTETQYF
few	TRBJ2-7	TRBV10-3	CAISESGLEGHEQYF
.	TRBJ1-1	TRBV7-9	CASSLGAGGYKAFF
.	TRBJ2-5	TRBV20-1	CSAADQETQYF
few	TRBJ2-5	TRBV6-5	CATRRASGRGETQYF
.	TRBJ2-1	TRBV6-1	CASSEGQGRNEQFF
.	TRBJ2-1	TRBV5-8	CATVGTSVNHEQFF
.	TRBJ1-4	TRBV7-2	CASSLDPGQGSKLFF
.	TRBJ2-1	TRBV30	CAWSVLDSRDNEQFF
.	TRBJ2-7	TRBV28	CASSPMASLGTYEQYF
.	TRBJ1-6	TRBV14	CASSLSRGGGSYNSPLHF
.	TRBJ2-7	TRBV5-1	CASSSQGSHNEQYF
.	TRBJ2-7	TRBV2	CASSSYEQYF
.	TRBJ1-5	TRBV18	CASSQTGGNQPQHF
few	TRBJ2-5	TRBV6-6	CASSLQGTQYF
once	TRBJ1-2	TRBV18	CASSPGTGGYGYTF
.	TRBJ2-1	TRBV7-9	CASSLGASGRDNEQFF
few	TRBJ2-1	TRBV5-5	CASSGVGSGGEQFF
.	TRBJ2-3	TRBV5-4	CASSGNLARTSTDTQYF
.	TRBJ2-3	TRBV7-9	CASSPRPDRSTDTQYF
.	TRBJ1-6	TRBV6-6	CASRNSLPQISPLHF
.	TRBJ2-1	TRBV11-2	CASSLRYRTGDNEQFF
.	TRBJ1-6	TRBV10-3	CAISGKESSYNSPLHF
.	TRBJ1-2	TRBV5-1	CASSPEQGGFSYGYTF
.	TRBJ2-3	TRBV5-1	CASSLGNTGTSGPDTQYF
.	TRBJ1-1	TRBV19	CASSILGQGVMNTEAFF